Following are 5 T cell receptor beta chains from one sample sequenced in a study of blood T cell repertoires in COVID-19. Clones were read by immunoSEQ multiplex PCR, and TCRdb kept only the in-frame ones, dropping some. The table lists 110,000 or so clones, around 86% of them singletons. Sequenced material: peripheral blood. The receptors were gathered from a woman aged 65 to 85 with acute or convalescent COVID-19.

The count of this clone is one. This chain connects TRBV28 to TRBJ1-3, with a possible D match to TRBD1 (6 bases). From germline, CDR1 is MDHEN and CDR2 SYDVKM. Trimming removed 3 bases from V and 4 bases from J, with 13 bases in between. The CDR3 extends over 15 amino acids. CDR3 sequence reads: CASSFGGASGNTIYF. CDR3 DNA sequence: TGTGCCAGCAGTTTCGGGGGGGCGTCGGGAAACACCATATATTTT.

This clone was recorded once. This chain connects TRBV7-9 to TRBJ1-1; no clear D gene. This CDR3 has 19 residues. V was cut by 4 bases and J by 5 bases, with 29 bases left in between. Germline V CDR1 and CDR2: SEHNR, FQNEAQ (reference sequence). The DNA of the CDR3 is TGTGCCAGCAGCTCGAACCCCCGACAATGGTGGGATGAGGGAACTGAAGCTTTCTTT. Translation gives CASSSNPRQWWDEGTEAFF.

V is TRBV7-8 and J is TRBJ2-1; possible D gene TRBD2, 6 bases. Trimming shortened V by 2 bases and J by 4 bases, and 12 bases separated the two germline ends. CDR1 is SGHVS, CDR2 FQNEAQ, per germline. The CDR3 totals 15 residues. CDR3 protein: CASSLWGGDYNEQFF. The DNA of the CDR3 is TGTGCCAGCAGCTTATGGGGCGGGGATTACAATGAGCAGTTCTTC. The full variable domain, rest sourced from reference TRBV7-8 and TRBJ2-1, is GAGVSQSPRYKVAKRGQDVALRCDPISGHVSLFWYQQALGQGPEFLTYFQNEAQLDKSGLPSDRFFAERPEGSVSTLKIQRTQQEDSAVYLCASSLWGGDYNEQFFGPGTRLTVL.

The rearrangement links TRBV4-1 to TRBJ1-5, with 10 bases aligning to TRBD1. The V gene's germline CDR1 is MGHRA and CDR2 YSYEKL. The CDR3 runs 16 residues. Unmatched junction bases numbered 12, after V lost 5 bases and J lost 8 bases. The DNA of the CDR3 is TGCGCCAGCAGCGTAAGGGACAGGGGCATGGGGGAGCCCCAGCATTTT. Its protein is CASSVRDRGMGEPQHF.

The chain carries TRBV6-2 or TRBV6-3 and TRBJ2-5; maybe TRBD1 (6 bases). Germline CDR1 and CDR2: MNHEY and SVGEGT. CDR3 length equals 14 residues. Trimming left V 2 bases short and J 4 bases short, with 11 bases between. The CDR3 sequence: CASSYVVRGETQYF. Here the CDR3 DNA reads TGTGCCAGCAGTTACGTCGTCAGGGGAGAGACCCAGTACTTC.